The rows below give T cell receptor beta chains drawn from one sample of a study of T-cell reconstitution after alpha-beta-depleted transplantation in children. TCRdb reprocessed the PCR reads via MiXCR and lists one record per CDR3 protein. This sample carries 300,000 to 400,000 distinct CDR3 sequences, roughly 14% of them seen once, and the ten largest clones take 4% to 5.5%. The starting material was PBMCs, obtained from the stem cell graft. All receptors come from a human donor who donated a stem cell graft to a child with Fanconi anemia. The CDR3 runs from the conserved cysteine through the conserved F or W. A D gene is named only where the DNA matches it firmly. The size field is filled for only some rows; it gives once, few, many or a size class.

j_gene | v_gene | d_gene | abundance | len | CDR3aa | CDR3nt
TRBJ1-1 | TRBV20-1 | NA | many | 12 | CSAREWGAEAFF | TGCAGTGCTAGAGAGTGGGGAGCTGAAGCTTTCTTT
TRBJ1-5 | TRBV10-3 | TRBD1 | few | 14 | CASSQGASNQPQHF | TGTGCCTCCAGTCAGGGGGCTAGCAATCAGCCCCAGCATTTT
TRBJ1-4 | TRBV4-3 | NA | few | 15 | CASSQHVGDGEKLFF | TGCGCCAGCAGCCAGCACGTGGGGGACGGGGAAAAACTGTTTTTT
TRBJ2-5 | TRBV3-1 | TRBD2 | many | 15 | CASSLLAGNQETQYF | TGTGCCAGCAGCCTACTAGCGGGGAACCAAGAGACCCAGTACTTC
TRBJ2-1 | TRBV4-2 | NA | few | 14 | CASSQDRKVNEQFF | TGTGCCAGCAGCCAAGATAGAAAGGTGAATGAGCAGTTCTTC
TRBJ2-1 | TRBV18 | TRBD1 | few | 15 | CASSPLDRAINEQFF | TGTGCCAGCTCACCCTTGGACAGGGCGATCAATGAGCAGTTCTTC
TRBJ2-3 | TRBV15 | TRBD1 | NA | 13 | CATSRDTGETQYF | TGTGCCACCAGCAGAGATACAGGGGAAACGCAGTATTTT
TRBJ1-5 | TRBV12-3/TRBV12-4 | NA | few | 17 | CASSRTADLFSNQPQHF | TGTGCCAGCAGTCGGACGGCGGATCTATTTAGCAATCAGCCCCAGCATTTT
TRBJ2-1 | TRBV2 | TRBD1 | many | 15 | CASSAGTVSYNEQFF | TGTGCCAGCAGTGCCGGGACAGTATCCTACAATGAGCAGTTCTTC
TRBJ1-2 | TRBV12-3/TRBV12-4 | NA | many | 14 | CASSGDFSNYGYTF | TGTGCCAGCAGTGGAGACTTTTCTAACTATGGCTACACCTTC
TRBJ1-1 | TRBV29-1 | NA | NA | 13 | CSVIEGVNTEAFF | TGCAGCGTTATCGAGGGCGTGAACACTGAAGCTTTCTTT
TRBJ1-1 | TRBV5-1 | NA | few | 14 | CASSLRDMNTEAFF | TGCGCCAGCAGCTTGCGAGACATGAACACTGAAGCTTTCTTT
TRBJ2-1 | TRBV9 | TRBD2 | NA | 12 | CASLGLDNEQFF | TGTGCCAGCCTGGGACTAGACAATGAGCAGTTCTTC
TRBJ1-5 | TRBV6-2/TRBV6-3 | NA | few | 15 | CASSYGALSNQPQHF | TGTGCCAGCAGTTACGGGGCGTTAAGCAATCAGCCCCAGCATTTT
TRBJ2-5 | TRBV11-2 | NA | NA | 15 | CASSLDSSREATQYF | TGTGCCAGCAGCTTAGACTCCTCCAGGGAAGCGACCCAGTACTTC
TRBJ2-2 | TRBV3-1 | NA | many | 17 | CASSQGFSGTRTGELFF | TGTGCCAGCAGCCAAGGGTTTTCCGGAACTAGGACCGGGGAGCTGTTTTTT
TRBJ2-2 | TRBV5-1 | NA | few | 17 | CASSYVVGPLRTGELFF | TGCGCCAGCAGCTACGTGGTAGGGCCGCTTCGGACCGGGGAGCTGTTTTTT
TRBJ2-5 | TRBV9 | TRBD1 | many | 14 | CASSAGQGRETQYF | TGTGCCAGCAGCGCGGGACAGGGGAGAGAGACCCAGTACTTC
TRBJ1-6 | TRBV11-2 | NA | few | 16 | CASSLYSGQYNSPLHF | TGTGCCAGCAGCTTATATTCTGGACAGTATAATTCACCCCTCCACTTT
TRBJ1-6 | TRBV7-9 | TRBD1 | NA | 14 | CASSLGDRGSPLHF | TGTGCCAGCAGCTTAGGAGACAGGGGTTCACCCCTCCACTTT
TRBJ2-1 | TRBV2 | TRBD2 | NA | 14 | CASRLRRGDNEQFF | TGTGCCAGCAGATTGAGGCGGGGGGACAATGAGCAGTTCTTC
TRBJ1-1 | TRBV12-3/TRBV12-4 | NA | NA | 11 | CASTGHTEAFF | TGTGCCAGCACGGGGCATACTGAAGCTTTCTTT
TRBJ2-7 | TRBV6-2/TRBV6-3 | TRBD2 | NA | 13 | CASSRLALYEQYF | TGTGCCAGCAGTCGACTAGCGCTTTACGAGCAGTACTTC
TRBJ2-2 | TRBV7-6 | NA | NA | 14 | CASSAGPLAGELFF | TGTGCCAGCAGCGCCGGGCCGCTGGCCGGGGAGCTGTTTTTT
TRBJ2-7 | TRBV7-2 | NA | NA | 13 | CASSVLTRNEQYF | TGTGCCAGCAGCGTTCTGACCCGAAACGAGCAGTACTTC
TRBJ2-3 | TRBV12-3/TRBV12-4 | NA | NA | 12 | CASSPAGRTQYF | TGTGCCAGCAGCCCGGCCGGGAGAACGCAGTATTTT
TRBJ2-3 | TRBV20-1 | NA | NA | 15 | CSARDLRGRADTQYF | TGCAGTGCTAGAGATTTGAGAGGGCGGGCAGATACGCAGTATTTT
TRBJ2-1 | TRBV11-3 | TRBD1 | NA | 15 | CASSDRETSYNEQFF | TGTGCCAGCAGCGACAGGGAAACCTCCTACAATGAGCAGTTCTTC
TRBJ1-2 | TRBV6-5 | NA | few | 16 | CASSYDAGGIPYGYTF | TGTGCCAGCAGTTACGATGCGGGAGGAATCCCATATGGCTACACCTTC
TRBJ1-5 | TRBV29-1 | NA | NA | 14 | CSVAQGVGNQPQHF | TGCAGCGTTGCTCAGGGTGTTGGCAATCAGCCCCAGCATTTT
TRBJ2-7 | TRBV4-3 | NA | few | 13 | CASSQDVLYEQYF | TGCGCCAGCAGCCAAGATGTATTGTACGAGCAGTACTTC
TRBJ1-2 | TRBV20-1 | NA | many | 12 | CSARSNNYGYTF | TGCAGTGCTAGATCTAATAACTATGGCTACACCTTC
TRBJ2-2 | TRBV27 | NA | few | 14 | CASSPTVYTGELFF | TGTGCCAGCAGTCCGACAGTCTACACCGGGGAGCTGTTTTTT
TRBJ2-1 | TRBV23-1 | NA | few | 17 | CASSHLTGPSVDNEQFF | TGCGCCAGCAGTCACCTGACAGGACCTAGTGTCGACAATGAGCAGTTCTTC
TRBJ2-7 | TRBV20-1 | TRBD2 | many | 15 | CSARHGGVPLYEQYF | TGCAGTGCTAGACACGGGGGGGTCCCCCTCTACGAGCAGTACTTC
TRBJ2-2 | TRBV11-1 | TRBD1 | NA | 19 | CASSKVGGWGIRGTGELFF | TGTGCCAGCAGCAAAGTAGGGGGCTGGGGAATTCGAGGCACCGGGGAGCTGTTTTTT
TRBJ1-2 | TRBV4-3 | NA | many | 12 | CASSQERYGYTF | TGCGCCAGCAGCCAAGAGAGGTATGGCTACACCTTC
TRBJ2-5 | TRBV20-1 | TRBD1 | NA | 15 | CSATPPTGIEETQYF | TGCAGTGCTACGCCCCCGACAGGGATTGAAGAGACCCAGTACTTC
TRBJ2-2 | TRBV5-1 | NA | few | 15 | CASSPRQTNTGELFF | TGCGCCAGCAGCCCTCGACAAACGAACACCGGGGAGCTGTTTTTT
TRBJ2-1 | TRBV20-1 | NA | NA | 12 | CSPRGLTNEQFF | TGCAGTCCCCGGGGGCTCACCAATGAGCAGTTCTTC
TRBJ2-3 | TRBV29-1 | NA | NA | 13 | CSVAQLSTDTQYF | TGCAGCGTTGCACAGCTCTCCACAGATACGCAGTATTTT
TRBJ2-3 | TRBV3-1 | TRBD2 | NA | 17 | CASSQGTSGGATDTQYF | TGTGCCAGCAGCCAAGGGACTAGCGGGGGGGCGACAGATACGCAGTATTTT
TRBJ1-5 | TRBV23-1 | NA | NA | 17 | CASSQSRSRPTNQPQHF | TGCGCCAGCAGTCAATCCCGTTCCAGGCCTACCAATCAGCCCCAGCATTTT
TRBJ2-6 | TRBV7-9 | TRBD2 | few | 17 | CASSLSLAGAGANVLTF | TGTGCCAGCAGCTTGTCACTAGCGGGGGCTGGGGCCAACGTCCTGACTTTC
TRBJ1-1 | TRBV29-1 | NA | few | 13 | CSVYLNLNTEAFF | TGCAGCGTTTACCTTAACCTGAACACTGAAGCTTTCTTT
TRBJ2-7 | TRBV11-2 | NA | many | 13 | CASSLDSSYEQYF | TGTGCCAGCAGCCTGGACAGCTCCTACGAGCAGTACTTC
TRBJ1-1 | TRBV27 | NA | few | 13 | CASSSAGSTEAFF | TGTGCCAGCAGTTCTGCAGGGAGCACTGAAGCTTTCTTT
TRBJ2-1 | TRBV7-2 | TRBD2 | NA | 12 | CASSFNRGGGVF | TGTGCCAGCAGCTTCAACCGGGGGGGCGGAGTCTTC
TRBJ2-3 | TRBV19 | NA | few | 13 | CASSEQGTDTQYF | TGTGCCAGTAGTGAACAGGGCACAGATACGCAGTATTTT
TRBJ2-6 | TRBV5-1 | NA | NA | 17 | CASSLQGTVSGANVLTF | TGCGCCAGCAGCTTACAGGGTACGGTGTCTGGGGCCAACGTCCTGACTTTC
TRBJ2-7 | TRBV5-1 | NA | few | 19 | CASSSLALLRGTNSYEQYF | TGCGCCAGCAGCTCGCTCGCCTTACTCAGGGGCACGAACTCCTACGAGCAGTACTTC
TRBJ1-1 | TRBV29-1 | NA | many | 12 | CSVEVGRTEAFF | TGCAGCGTTGAAGTGGGGAGGACTGAAGCTTTCTTT
TRBJ2-6 | TRBV7-3 | TRBD1 | many | 18 | CASSPRRGQSGGANVLTF | TGTGCCAGCAGCCCCCGTAGGGGGCAATCAGGAGGGGCCAACGTCCTGACTTTC
TRBJ2-7 | TRBV25-1 | NA | NA | 12 | CASSGLGYEQYF | TGTGCCTCTTCAGGGTTGGGCTACGAGCAGTACTTC
TRBJ2-1 | TRBV11-2 | NA | NA | 18 | CASSRRGVGLSSSAEQFF | TGTGCCAGCAGCAGGAGGGGAGTAGGACTATCGTCTTCGGCTGAGCAGTTCTTC
TRBJ2-7 | TRBV27 | TRBD1 | NA | 14 | CASNPGQGVYEQYF | TGTGCCAGCAACCCGGGACAGGGGGTCTACGAGCAGTACTTC
TRBJ2-1 | TRBV7-7 | NA | few | 15 | CASSPSSGGRGEQFF | TGTGCTAGCAGCCCTAGTTCGGGGGGCCGGGGTGAGCAGTTCTTC
TRBJ2-3 | TRBV10-3 | TRBD2 | few | 16 | CAIGPLAGGSTDTQYF | TGTGCCATCGGACCACTAGCGGGGGGCAGCACAGATACGCAGTATTTT